This TCR beta chain was recovered during a study of graft-versus-host responses after intestinal transplantation. Findings of the study overall: There were GvH clones found in recipient marrow, and some of them appeared first in ileum or blood.

With respect to this clone: Antigen: not known.

Using immunoSEQ multiplex PCR, the repertoire was profiled, and TCRdb retains in-frame clones only, with some absent. Of 90,000 to 95,000 clones detected, 90% to 95% appear once; the ten largest clones hold approximately 0.5%. With 7 bases clipped from V and 5 bases from J, the junction kept 15 bases outside the gene matches. This CDR3 is built from 16 residues. CDR1 is SEHNR, CDR2 FQNEAQ, per germline (reference sequence). This sequence was found in a human donor who received an intestinal transplant. The source material was unstimulated CD8+ T cells sorted from spleen or lymph node cells, sampled before intestinal transplant. The V and J genes are TRBV7-9 and TRBJ2-5, with 8 bases identical to TRBD1. CDR3 amino acids: CASIPRDRQIEETQYF. CDR3 bases: TGTGCCAGCATCCCGAGGGACAGGCAAATTGAGGAGACCCAGTACTTC.